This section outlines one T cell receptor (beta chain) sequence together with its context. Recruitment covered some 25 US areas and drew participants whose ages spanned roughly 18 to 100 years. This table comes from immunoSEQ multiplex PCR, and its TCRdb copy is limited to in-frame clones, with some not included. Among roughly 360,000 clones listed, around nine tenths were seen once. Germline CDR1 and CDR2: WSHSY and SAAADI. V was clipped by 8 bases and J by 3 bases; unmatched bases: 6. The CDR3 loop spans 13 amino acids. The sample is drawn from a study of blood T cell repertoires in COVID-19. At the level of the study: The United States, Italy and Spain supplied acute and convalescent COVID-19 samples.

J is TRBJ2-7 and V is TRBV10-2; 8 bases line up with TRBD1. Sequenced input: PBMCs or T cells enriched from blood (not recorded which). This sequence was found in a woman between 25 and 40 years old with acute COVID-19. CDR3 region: CASLDREYYEQYF. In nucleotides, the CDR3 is TGCGCCAGCCTGGACAGGGAATACTACGAGCAGTACTTC.